Reported below is one TCR beta chain. Germline V gene data show CDR1 as SSHAT and CDR2 as FNYEAQ (reference sequence). V gave up 3 bases and J gave up 2 bases, with 6 bases separating them. This CDR3 has 13 amino acids. These data belong to a study of blood T cell repertoires in COVID-19. Study overall: COVID-19 samples, acute and convalescent, were from the United States, Italy and Spain. PBMCs, B-cell-depleted T cells, or T cells were the source of the cDNA or gDNA that made up the material.

Data came from immunoSEQ multiplex PCR; TCRdb stores just in-frame clones and leaves some out. The sample contains roughly 150,000 clones, approximately 90% of which appear only once. V and J are TRBV7-7 and TRBJ2-3; D is unresolved. The origin of this receptor is a human donor in a cohort sampled during active COVID-19. Sequencing input: peripheral blood. The CDR3 DNA sequence: TGTGCCAGCAGCTTCGCCTACACAGATACGCAGTATTTT. This gives the protein CASSFAYTDTQYF.